Included here is one T cell receptor (beta chain) sequence, with context. The sample originates from a study of shared clonotypes between healthy human individuals. Deep was the level used in running the assay. Researchers sequenced unsorted PBMC DNA using ten immunoSEQ deep assay plates. Only in-frame clones appear in the TCRdb table, and some are missing; sequencing was by immunoSEQ multiplex PCR. The repertoire holds 400,000 to 600,000 clones, roughly 85% seen once, with around 13% in the top ten. Genomic DNA from unsorted samples was obtained from about 82 million PBMCs (per sample). Germline V gene sequence: CDR1 SGHDT, CDR2 YYEEEE. V was shortened by 2 bases and J by 3 bases, with 15 bases between the two germline ends. This CDR3 has 16 residues.

The sample taken for sequencing was PBMCs. The chain joins TRBV5-6 to TRBJ2-1; D is unresolved. This receptor was obtained from a middle-aged woman in good health. Some clones in this sample may be carry-over from other donors' samples. The CDR3 loop reads CASSFFSGLLYNEQFF. The CDR3 region has the DNA TGTGCCAGCAGCTTTTTCTCCGGGTTGCTCTACAATGAGCAGTTCTTC.